What follows are 14 T cell receptor beta chains derived from one specimen sequenced in a study of T cell repertoires in cytomegalovirus infection (dated by TCRdb to the late 2010s). The run used an Illumina HiSeq 1500. The public reads were reprocessed in TCRdb via fastp at Q25 and MiXCR, keeping in-frame beta chains. Rows with one shared CDR3 protein collapse into an entry with the most common genes and DNA. This sample is represented by some 160,000 distinct CDR3 sequences; about a sixth of them were singletons. The ten largest account for roughly 20% of the sample. Sequencing was carried out using CD8+ T cells from PBMCs. These receptors were taken from a human donor in good health (CMV status not recorded). Some clones in this sample may be carry-over from other donors' samples.

V usage is TRBV7-2 and J usage is TRBJ1-2, with D perhaps matching TRBD1 (6 bases). The CDR3 runs 16 residues. The germline V gene encodes CDR1 SGHTA and CDR2 FQGNSA. Trimming removed 3 bases at V and 2 bases at J, with 16 bases between. As DNA, the CDR3 is TGTGCCAGCAGCTTGAGCGGGGGGACACCGAACTATGGCTACACCTTC. Amino acid sequence: CASSLSGGTPNYGYTF.

This clonotype appeared many times. The V call is TRBV7-2, the J call TRBJ1-2, with TRBD1 identical over 8 bases. Germline V gene sequence: CDR1 SGHTA, CDR2 FQGNSA. The CDR3 is made up of 14 amino acids. V trimming: 8 bases; J trimming: 2 bases; junction bases outside the gene matches: 7. CDR3 sequence (DNA): TGTGCCAGCCGACCCCAGGGGGCGAACTATGGCTACACCTTC. As protein: CASRPQGANYGYTF.

This clonotype was counted a few times. The rearrangement joins TRBV7-2 to TRBJ1-2, with D possibly being TRBD1 (5 bases). Trimming took off 1 base at V and 2 bases at J, with 14 bases between the two ends. The germline CDR1 and CDR2 sequences are SGHTA and FQGNSA. CDR3 length equals 16 residues. As DNA, the CDR3 is TGTGCCAGCAGCTTAGTAGGCCGGGGCCAAAACTATGGCTACACCTTC. Its protein product is CASSLVGRGQNYGYTF.

The DNA for the CDR3 is TGTGCCAGTACCTTAGCGGGAGGGACTCTTAATGAGCAGTTCTTC. Its translation is CASTLAGGTLNEQFF. The V and J genes are TRBV19 and TRBJ2-1, with 11 bases aligning to TRBD2. V lost 7 bases and J lost 7; bases outside the gene matches: 9. The germline gives CDR1 LNHDA, CDR2 SQIVND (reference sequence). The CDR3 totals 15 residues.

This clonotype has just a few counts. The rearrangement uses TRBV10-3 and TRBJ2-1; maybe TRBD1 (5 bases). Germline assignment: CDR1 ENHRY and CDR2 SYGVKD. V was cut by 2 bases and J by 4 bases, with 12 bases left in between. This CDR3 contains 15 residues. The CDR3 is CAISERDRLYNEQFF. The CDR3 nucleotides are TGTGCCATCAGTGAGCGCGACAGATTGTACAATGAGCAGTTCTTC.

This clonotype was picked up many times. The chain has TRBV7-2 and TRBJ2-7; D is tentatively TRBD1 or TRBD2 (6 bases each). This CDR3 comprises 15 residues. Germline-derived CDR1 and CDR2 are SGHTA and FQGNSA. V was clipped by 4 bases and J by 2 bases, with 15 bases between them. Here the CDR3 reads CASSSTGTSTYEQYF. The CDR3, as DNA: TGTGCCAGCAGCTCAACAGGGACTTCTACCTACGAGCAGTACTTC.

This clonotype was observed a few times. The chain couples TRBV7-2 to TRBJ2-7; TRBD2 matches 8 bases. Germline CDR1 SGHTA, CDR2 FQGNSA. The V segment lost 1 base and the J segment 5 bases; nucleotides outside the gene matches: 4. The CDR3 runs 14 residues. CDR3 region: CASSLGLALDEQYF. The CDR3 bases are TGTGCCAGCAGCTTAGGACTAGCGCTTGACGAGCAGTACTTC.

The V gene is TRBV6-2 or TRBV6-3, the J gene TRBJ2-7; either TRBD1 or TRBD2 may fit D (5 bases each). The CDR3 sequence is 14 residues long. Per germline, CDR1 MNHEY and CDR2 SVGEGT. V lost 6 bases and J lost 2, with 14 bases in between. This chain's CDR3 is CASSPRGGAYEQYF. DNA for the CDR3: TGTGCCAGCAGCCCCCGGGGCGGAGCCTACGAGCAGTACTTC.

This clonotype occurred a few times. V is TRBV9 and J is TRBJ2-1, with TRBD2 matching over 8 bases. Trimming took 4 bases from V and 9 from J; bases not matched to a gene: 9. Per germline, CDR1 SGDLS and CDR2 YYNGEE. The CDR3 length is 14 residues. The CDR3 nucleotides are TGTGCCAGCAGCCCTCCGGCGCTAGCGGGTGAGCAGTTCTTC. Translation: CASSPPALAGEQFF. Based on the CDR3 plus reference TRBV9 and TRBJ2-1, the full variable domain is DSGVTQTPKHLITATGQRVTLRCSPRSGDLSVYWYQQSLDQGLQFLIQYYNGEERAKGNILERFSAQQFPDLHSELNLSSLELGDSALYFCASSPPALAGEQFFGPGTRLTVL.

This clonotype was detected only a few times. The genes are TRBV7-8 and TRBJ1-5; D ambiguous. Trimming left V 0 bases short and J 1 base short, with 13 bases between. CDR3 length: 17 amino acids. Per germline, CDR1 SGHVS and CDR2 FQNEAQ. The CDR3 DNA is TGTGCCAGCAGCTTAGCGCAGTCACAACGCAGCAATCAGCCCCAGCATTTT. Amino acids: CASSLAQSQRSNQPQHF.

The rearrangement joins TRBV3-1 to TRBJ2-7; D might be TRBD1 or TRBD2, each matching 5 bases. V lost 3 bases to trimming and J lost 4 bases, with 25 bases between them. Germline-derived CDR1 and CDR2 are LGHDT and YNNKEL (reference sequence). The CDR3 loop spans 18 amino acids. The chain's CDR3 is CASSHVSGRGGEPYEQYF. CDR3 DNA sequence: TGTGCCAGCAGCCACGTAAGCGGTAGGGGCGGCGAGCCTTACGAGCAGTACTTC.

J is TRBJ2-5 and V is TRBV6-2 or TRBV6-3, with a weak D call TRBD2 (5 bases). The CDR3 loop spans 14 amino acids. CDR1 MNHEY and CDR2 SVGEGT come from the germline V gene. The germline V and J ends were trimmed by 5 bases and 2 bases, with 12 bases remaining between them. CDR3 in DNA: TGTGCCAGCAGTACCTACGGGATTCAAGAGACCCAGTACTTC. This codes for CASSTYGIQETQYF.

The V and J genes are TRBV7-2 and TRBJ2-7; TRBD2 is a possible D gene (5 bases). Germline V gene lookup returns CDR1 SGHTA and CDR2 FQGNSA. This CDR3 comprises 14 residues. Trimming cost V 2 bases and J 3 bases, with 11 bases left between them. In DNA form, the CDR3 reads TGTGCCAGCAGCTTAAGTAGCGAGCTCTACGAGCAGTACTTC. It is translated as CASSLSSELYEQYF. Full variable domain (outside the CDR3, taken from reference TRBV7-2 and TRBJ2-7): GAGVSQSPSNKVTEKGKDVELRCDPISGHTALYWYRQSLGQGLEFLIYFQGNSAPDKSGLPSDRFSAERTGGSVSTLTIQRTQQEDSAVYLCASSLSSELYEQYFGPGTRLTVT.

This clonotype was seen repeatedly, ten times or more. The V and J genes are TRBV4-1 and TRBJ1-5, with 12 bases that match TRBD1. The J segment lost 6 bases and the V segment lost 3 bases, leaving 3 bases of the junction unmatched. The CDR3 contains 15 residues. Germline CDR1 is MGHRA and CDR2 is YSYEKL. The DNA for the CDR3 is TGCGCCAGCAGCCAGGGACAGGGGGCATTTCAGCCCCAGCATTTT. Translation gives CASSQGQGAFQPQHF.